Listed below are T cell receptor beta chains from one sample, sequenced in a study of T-cell memory formation after mild COVID-19. MiXCR, applied by TCRdb to the 5' RACE reads, yields one record per CDR3 protein. The profile covers 85,000 to 120,000 distinct CDR3 sequences, with roughly an eighth appearing a single time and roughly 27% taken by the ten largest. The sample consisted of PBMCs or a T cell subset sorted from them (not recorded which). These receptors originate from an adult woman who had mild COVID-19 (a few samples of this study predate the infection). Cell type and time point are not known. The CDR3 runs from the conserved cysteine through the conserved F or W. D genes are given only for firm matches. Size is stated for part of the rows, as once, few or many counts, or as a class when the clone is expanded.

abundance,v_gene,j_gene,d_gene,CDR3aa,CDR3nt
few,TRBV5-4,TRBJ2-5,TRBD2,CASSLKFVAGAQTQYF,TGTGCCAGCAGCTTGAAGTTTGTAGCGGGGGCGCAGACCCAGTACTTC
.,TRBV7-9,TRBJ2-1,.,CASSLAGTPGGYNEQFF,TGTGCCAGCAGCTTAGCTGGGACTCCCGGCGGTTACAATGAGCAGTTCTTC
many,TRBV7-3,TRBJ2-5,.,CASSPGADPFSNQYF,TGTGCCAGCAGCCCAGGGGCAGACCCATTTAGCAACCAGTACTTC
few,TRBV5-1,TRBJ1-1,.,CASSLAFQGPPEAFF,TGCGCCAGCAGCTTGGCCTTCCAGGGGCCTCCTGAAGCTTTCTTT
many,TRBV7-8,TRBJ2-5,.,CASSFGTVELMGETQYF,TGTGCCAGCAGCTTCGGGACGGTGGAACTTATGGGGGAGACCCAGTACTTC
few,TRBV3-1,TRBJ1-2,TRBD1,CASSLDREVVYGYTF,TGTGCCAGCAGCCTGGACAGGGAGGTTGTCTATGGCTACACCTTC
few,TRBV12-3/TRBV12-4,TRBJ2-1,TRBD2,CASTWGGYYNEQFF,TGTGCCAGCACCTGGGGAGGGTACTACAATGAGCAGTTCTTC
.,TRBV5-4,TRBJ2-3,.,CASSGGDSPQGQYF,TGTGCCAGCAGCGGGGGGGACAGCCCCCAGGGGCAGTATTTT
.,TRBV12-3/TRBV12-4,TRBJ2-5,TRBD2,CASSLAGGVRETQYF,TGTGCCAGCAGTTTGGCCGGGGGGGTACGGGAGACCCAGTACTTC
many,TRBV7-9,TRBJ2-7,.,CASSLVAGTYEQYF,TGTGCCAGCAGCTTAGTAGCAGGGACCTACGAGCAGTACTTC
.,TRBV7-6,TRBJ2-1,TRBD2,CASSPPGTNYNEQFF,TGTGCCAGCAGTCCCCCCGGGACTAACTACAATGAGCAGTTCTTC
.,TRBV12-3/TRBV12-4,TRBJ1-4,.,CASSPIGEKLFF,TGTGCCAGCAGCCCTATAGGGGAAAAACTGTTTTTT
.,TRBV9,TRBJ2-2,TRBD2,CASSAAGGLTGELFF,TGTGCCAGCAGCGCTGCGGGAGGGTTAACCGGGGAGCTGTTTTTT
.,TRBV24-1,TRBJ2-2,.,CATSDPGLGNTGELFF,TGTGCCACCAGTGATCCCGGACTTGGGAACACCGGGGAGCTGTTTTTT
.,TRBV20-1,TRBJ2-1,TRBD2,CSARGLVEGPYNEQFF,TGCAGTGCTAGGGGACTAGTCGAAGGGCCCTACAATGAGCAGTTCTTC
few,TRBV12-5,TRBJ2-5,.,CASGVTWVEGLSGETQYF,TGTGCTAGTGGGGTGACATGGGTGGAGGGCCTATCGGGGGAGACCCAGTACTTC
few,TRBV24-1,TRBJ2-2,TRBD1,CATKQGADTGELFF,TGTGCCACCAAACAGGGGGCGGACACCGGGGAGCTGTTTTTT
.,TRBV6-5,TRBJ2-5,TRBD1,CASSYTATGGQETQYF,TGTGCCAGCAGTTACACCGCGACAGGGGGCCAAGAGACCCAGTACTTC
few,TRBV15,TRBJ2-3,.,CATSRVTAPGTDTQYF,TGTGCCACCAGCAGAGTGACAGCCCCAGGCACAGATACGCAGTATTTT
few,TRBV6-5,TRBJ1-2,.,CASSSWSNYGYTF,TGTGCCAGCAGCTCCTGGTCCAACTATGGCTACACCTTC
few,TRBV4-3,TRBJ2-7,.,CASSQEGASRHEQYF,TGCGCCAGCAGCCAAGAGGGGGCTTCTCGTCACGAGCAGTACTTC
few,TRBV11-2,TRBJ1-3,.,CASSPAGNTIYF,TGTGCCAGCAGTCCTGCGGGAAACACCATATATTTT
few,TRBV4-3,TRBJ2-3,TRBD2,CASSQDLTSGRHTDTQYF,TGCGCCAGCAGCCAAGATTTGACTAGCGGGAGGCACACAGATACGCAGTATTTT
few,TRBV24-1,TRBJ2-7,.,CAIGPRHEQYF,TGTGCCATCGGTCCCCGCCACGAGCAGTACTTC
once,TRBV9,TRBJ2-6,TRBD1,CASSVPSGTVGSGANVLTF,TGTGCCAGCAGCGTCCCATCCGGGACAGTCGGATCTGGGGCCAACGTCCTGACTTTC
few,TRBV7-9,TRBJ1-5,.,CASSHTSQGWNNQPQHF,TGTGCCAGCAGCCATACTAGCCAGGGTTGGAACAATCAGCCCCAGCATTTT
.,TRBV24-1,TRBJ1-1,.,CATSDSPQGGNTEAFF,TGTGCCACCAGTGATTCCCCACAGGGAGGGAACACTGAAGCTTTCTTT
.,TRBV4-1,TRBJ2-7,TRBD2,CASSQGLAGAYEQYF,TGCGCCAGCAGCCAAGGACTAGCGGGAGCCTACGAGCAGTACTTC
.,TRBV20-1,TRBJ2-1,.,CSARDGGPTNEQFF,TGCAGTGCTAGAGATGGCGGGCCCACGAATGAGCAGTTCTTC
.,TRBV7-9,TRBJ2-7,TRBD1,CASSDRDRYYEQYF,TGTGCCAGCAGCGACCGGGACAGATACTACGAGCAGTACTTC
.,TRBV12-3/TRBV12-4,TRBJ2-5,TRBD1,CASSLGTGGQETQYF,TGTGCCAGCAGTTTAGGCACAGGGGGCCAAGAGACCCAGTACTTC
.,TRBV6-1,TRBJ2-1,.,CASSEARQGTNNEQFF,TGTGCCAGCAGTGAAGCAAGGCAGGGAACAAACAATGAGCAGTTCTTC
.,TRBV7-9,TRBJ2-3,TRBD2,CASSPAEGGRDTQYF,TGTGCCAGCAGCCCCGCGGAGGGAGGGAGAGATACGCAGTATTTT
few,TRBV6-5,TRBJ2-7,.,CASSYSGPTGPSTYEQYF,TGTGCCAGCAGTTACTCAGGACCGACAGGCCCATCAACCTACGAGCAGTACTTC
many,TRBV7-6,TRBJ2-7,.,CASSLGARSYEQYF,TGTGCCAGCAGCTTGGGTGCCCGCTCCTACGAGCAGTACTTC
.,TRBV6-2/TRBV6-3,TRBJ2-7,.,CASSYGEHSYEQYF,TGTGCCAGCAGTTACGGTGAGCACTCCTACGAGCAGTACTTC
many,TRBV5-1,TRBJ2-1,TRBD2,CASSLSGGDNEQFF,TGCGCCAGCAGCTTGTCCGGGGGGGACAATGAGCAGTTCTTC
.,TRBV6-2/TRBV6-3,TRBJ2-1,.,CASSYTGSYNEQFF,TGTGCCAGCAGTTATACAGGCTCCTACAATGAGCAGTTCTTC
.,TRBV7-9,TRBJ1-6,.,CASSLGGRGLNSPLHF,TGTGCCAGCAGCTTAGGGGGTAGAGGGTTAAATTCACCCCTCCACTTT
many,TRBV4-1,TRBJ2-5,.,CASSQVRWGAGETQYF,TGCGCCAGCAGCCAAGTTCGGTGGGGGGCTGGGGAGACCCAGTACTTC
few,TRBV3-1,TRBJ2-1,.,CASSQDPWDSLNNEQFF,TGTGCCAGCAGCCAAGATCCGTGGGACTCCCTAAACAATGAGCAGTTCTTC
.,TRBV5-1,TRBJ2-2,.,CASSSFREAGELFF,TGCGCCAGCAGTTCGTTTCGAGAGGCCGGGGAGCTGTTTTTT
.,TRBV27,TRBJ2-1,.,CASSLQGSTYNEQFF,TGTGCCAGCAGTTTACAGGGGAGCACCTACAATGAGCAGTTCTTC
.,TRBV29-1,TRBJ2-7,TRBD1,CSVPGQGSYEQYF,TGCAGCGTCCCGGGACAGGGATCCTACGAGCAGTACTTC
few,TRBV7-9,TRBJ2-7,.,CASSFAPYEQYF,TGTGCCAGCAGCTTTGCCCCCTACGAGCAGTACTTC
few,TRBV7-2,TRBJ2-3,.,CASSLPLREYGTDTQYF,TGTGCCAGCAGCCTCCCCCTGAGGGAGTATGGTACAGATACGCAGTATTTT
few,TRBV27,TRBJ1-1,.,CASSLGSYRTEAFF,TGTGCCAGCAGTTTGGGCTCCTATCGCACTGAAGCTTTCTTT
.,TRBV7-2,TRBJ2-3,TRBD2,CASSKLAGGDTDTQYF,TGTGCCAGCAGCAAACTAGCGGGGGGCGACACAGATACGCAGTATTTT
many,TRBV7-2,TRBJ2-3,.,CASSLAWRGGLTDTQYF,TGTGCCAGCAGCTTAGCATGGCGGGGCGGACTCACAGATACGCAGTATTTT